This T cell receptor (beta chain) is from a study of cytomegalovirus exposure and HLA in healthy donors. In the study overall: HLA-typed donors were the source of around 85 million unique TCRs held in an early data release. Study conclusions and caveats: Analyses of presence/absence relied on an assumption of roughly uniform sequencing depth across donors. It emerged from a later analysis that several of the most significant clusters appeared to be linked to common viral pathogens.

Vbeta (60) and Jbeta (13) primers were used in the PCR. Sequencing was performed with immunoSEQ multiplex PCR; in TCRdb, only in-frame clones are kept and a portion is missing. Of 150,000 to 200,000 clones detected, around 82% appear once; the ten largest clones hold about 1.8%. This clone has more than one count but fewer than ten. Its antigen is as yet unknown. This CDR3 has 15 amino acids. V was trimmed by 7 bases and J by 1 base, leaving 16 bases between them. In germline, CDR1 is MDHEN, CDR2 SYDVKM. Each donor was healthy, and each was a bone marrow donor. This TCR derives from a man aged 18 to 30 in good health and CMV-seronegative. V is TRBV28 and J is TRBJ1-2, with TRBD1 as a possible D gene (6 bases). The sample was PBMCs. The CDR3 region is CASIRPGAGNYGYTF. The CDR3 DNA sequence: TGTGCCAGCATCCGGCCAGGGGCGGGTAACTATGGCTACACCTTC.